Listed below are T cell receptor beta chains from one sample, sequenced in a study of CD8 T cells in Susac syndrome. From the immunoSEQ multiplex PCR reads, TCRdb called clonotypes with MiXCR, one entry per CDR3 protein. The repertoire holds about 110,000 distinct CDR3 sequences, with around 94% as singletons. The sample taken for sequencing was CD8+ T cells from PBMCs. The receptors here all came from a human donor with Susac syndrome. Both conserved end residues are part of each CDR3. D genes are given only for firm matches. Part of the rows lack a size; the others show once, few, many or a class for expanded clones.

v_call,clone_size,cdr3_length,j_call,d_call,cdr3_aa,cdr3_nt
TRBV1,-,16,TRBJ2-3,-,CTSSQEGGGPTDTQYF,TGCACCAGCAGCCAAGAAGGGGGGGGCCCCACAGATACGCAGTATTTT
TRBV5-4,-,15,TRBJ2-7,-,CASSSSERQVYEQYF,TGTGCCAGCAGCTCTTCAGAGAGACAGGTCTACGAGCAGTACTTC
TRBV7-6,once,17,TRBJ2-7,TRBD1,CASSDNLPGTGIYEQYF,TGTGCCAGCAGCGATAACCTCCCCGGGACAGGGATCTACGAGCAGTACTTC
TRBV4-3,-,16,TRBJ2-7,TRBD1,CASSQDRGQGAVEQYF,TGCGCCAGCAGCCAAGATCGAGGTCAGGGGGCGGTCGAGCAGTACTTC
TRBV6-2/TRBV6-3,-,16,TRBJ2-3,-,CASSYSMAPRVDTQYF,TGTGCCAGCAGTTACTCGATGGCCCCGAGGGTGGATACGCAGTATTTT
TRBV4-1,-,17,TRBJ2-5,TRBD2,CASSQEGGGPTQETQYF,TGCGCCAGCAGCCAAGAGGGCGGGGGGCCGACCCAAGAGACCCAGTACTTC
TRBV27,-,11,TRBJ1-1,-,CASMSGTEAFF,TGTGCCAGCATGAGCGGCACTGAAGCTTTCTTT
TRBV2,-,12,TRBJ1-4,TRBD1,CASSGTGTFLFF,TGTGCCAGCAGTGGGACAGGGACGTTTTTGTTTTTT
TRBV29-1,-,12,TRBJ1-2,-,CSPYPGDHGYTF,TGCAGCCCCTACCCAGGGGATCACGGCTACACCTTC
TRBV10-3,-,10,TRBJ1-1,-,CAAGVTEAFF,TGTGCCGCGGGGGTGACTGAAGCTTTCTTT
TRBV29-1,-,13,TRBJ2-2,TRBD1,CSVETGGHGELFF,TGCAGCGTCGAGACAGGGGGTCACGGGGAGCTGTTTTTT
TRBV5-6,-,14,TRBJ2-7,TRBD1,CASSHGQGPYEQYF,TGTGCCAGCAGCCACGGACAGGGACCCTACGAGCAGTACTTC
TRBV29-1,-,14,TRBJ1-1,-,CSVEEAQGRTEAFF,TGCAGCGTTGAAGAGGCGCAGGGCCGTACTGAAGCTTTCTTT
TRBV15,-,18,TRBJ1-3,-,CATSRKGTAPFSGNTIYF,TGTGCCACCAGCAGAAAGGGGACCGCTCCATTCTCTGGAAACACCATATATTTT
TRBV20-1,-,14,TRBJ2-1,TRBD2,CSAPSGTRGAEQFF,TGCAGTGCTCCCTCCGGGACTAGAGGGGCTGAGCAGTTCTTC
TRBV9,few,15,TRBJ2-4,TRBD1,CASSERGRSKNIQYF,TGTGCCAGCAGCGAAAGGGGGCGTTCCAAAAACATTCAGTACTTC
TRBV12-3/TRBV12-4,-,13,TRBJ1-1,-,CASNTGLNTEAFF,TGTGCCAGCAACACAGGGTTGAACACTGAAGCTTTCTTT
TRBV5-4,once,14,TRBJ1-3,-,CASSPTASGNTIYF,TGTGCCAGCAGCCCGACTGCCTCTGGAAACACCATATATTTT
TRBV6-5,-,15,TRBJ2-5,-,CASSYSGQSQETQYF,TGTGCCAGCAGTTACTCAGGACAGTCTCAAGAGACCCAGTACTTC
TRBV12-3/TRBV12-4,-,12,TRBJ2-2,-,CASTGGSGELFF,TGTGCCAGCACCGGGGGATCCGGGGAGCTTTTTTTT
TRBV27,-,15,TRBJ1-2,-,CASSLVSGTVLGYTF,TGTGCCAGCAGTTTAGTATCCGGGACGGTATTAGGCTACACCTTC
TRBV15,-,15,TRBJ1-5,-,CATSRGTGSNQPQHF,TGTGCCACCAGCAGAGGTACGGGAAGCAATCAGCCCCAGCATTTT
TRBV29-1,-,15,TRBJ2-1,-,CSVEGLGSSYNEQFF,TGCAGCGTTGAAGGTTTAGGAAGCTCCTACAATGAGCAGTTCTTC
TRBV4-2,-,14,TRBJ1-3,-,CASSHGSKGNTIYF,TGTGCCAGCAGCCATGGGTCCAAGGGAAACACCATATATTTT
TRBV19,-,14,TRBJ2-1,-,CASSTGLALHEQFF,TGTGCCAGTAGTACAGGACTGGCCCTCCATGAGCAGTTCTTC
TRBV24-1,-,12,TRBJ2-1,-,CATSEGYNEQFF,TGTGCCACCAGTGAGGGGTACAATGAGCAGTTCTTC
TRBV2,-,11,TRBJ1-2,-,CASSEAGGYTF,TGTGCCAGCAGTGAAGCTGGGGGCTACACCTTC
TRBV20-1,-,16,TRBJ2-7,TRBD1,CSAREGRDRGFYEQYF,TGCAGTGCTAGAGAAGGTCGGGACAGGGGTTTCTACGAGCAGTACTTC
TRBV2,-,12,TRBJ2-3,-,CASSEDTDTQYF,TGTGCCAGCAGTGAGGACACAGATACGCAGTATTTT
TRBV9,-,14,TRBJ2-3,TRBD2,CASSVGGGAATQYF,TGTGCCAGCAGCGTAGGCGGGGGGGCGGCTACGCAGTATTTT
TRBV13,-,16,TRBJ2-2,TRBD2,CASSPGLAGGFGELFF,TGTGCCAGCAGCCCCGGACTAGCGGGGGGTTTCGGGGAGCTGTTTTTT
TRBV5-1,-,16,TRBJ2-1,TRBD2,CASSLARAGGYNEQFF,TGCGCCAGCAGCTTGGCCAGAGCGGGGGGATACAATGAGCAGTTCTTC
TRBV3-1,-,15,TRBJ2-5,TRBD2,CASSHAGGWEETQYF,TGTGCCAGCAGCCACGCGGGGGGCTGGGAAGAGACCCAGTACTTC
TRBV9,-,13,TRBJ1-1,-,CASSEWGGTEAFF,TGTGCCAGCAGCGAGTGGGGGGGCACTGAAGCTTTCTTT
TRBV18,-,13,TRBJ2-7,TRBD2,CASSPLGGYEQYF,TGTGCCAGCTCACCACTGGGGGGGTACGAGCAGTACTTC
TRBV27,once,15,TRBJ1-6,-,CASSLSGTLNSPLHF,TGTGCCAGCAGTTTATCGGGGACTCTAAATTCACCCCTCCACTTT
TRBV6-5,-,13,TRBJ2-7,-,CASSYSGMGEQYF,TGTGCCAGCAGTTACTCGGGGATGGGGGAGCAGTACTTC
TRBV4-3,-,13,TRBJ2-2,-,CASSQGITGELFF,TGCGCCAGCAGCCAAGGAATCACCGGGGAGCTGTTTTTT
TRBV4-2,-,14,TRBJ1-1,-,CASSQIALNTEAFF,TGTGCCAGCAGCCAAATCGCCTTGAACACTGAAGCTTTCTTT
TRBV12-3/TRBV12-4,once,17,TRBJ2-3,TRBD2,CASSHHSGGAGTDTQYF,TGTGCCAGCAGCCACCATAGCGGGGGGGCCGGGACAGATACGCAGTATTTT
TRBV7-9,-,14,TRBJ1-2,-,CASSSLSEDYGYTF,TGTGCCAGCAGCTCACTTTCCGAAGACTATGGCTACACCTTC
TRBV25-1,-,13,TRBJ1-2,-,CASSERGFYGYTF,TGTGCCAGCAGTGAAAGGGGTTTCTATGGCTACACCTTC
TRBV6-5,-,12,TRBJ2-7,-,CASSYTGREQYF,TGTGCCAGCAGTTACACAGGGAGGGAGCAGTACTTC
TRBV9,-,14,TRBJ2-3,TRBD1,CASGGDRDTDTQYF,TGTGCCAGCGGGGGGGACAGGGACACAGATACGCAGTATTTT
TRBV7-6,-,15,TRBJ1-1,-,CASSLGGAGLAEAFF,TGTGCCAGCAGCTTGGGGGGCGCTGGGTTAGCTGAAGCTTTCTTT
TRBV20-1,-,14,TRBJ1-2,-,CSGQLAPPNYGYTF,TGCAGTGGGCAGCTCGCCCCTCCTAACTATGGCTACACCTTC
TRBV9,-,14,TRBJ1-5,-,CASSVGRSNQPQHF,TGTGCCAGCAGCGTAGGCAGAAGCAATCAGCCCCAGCATTTT
TRBV4-1,-,15,TRBJ2-2,-,CASSQEGGNTGELFF,TGCGCCAGCAGCCAAGAGGGGGGTAACACCGGGGAGCTGTTTTTT
TRBV6-1,-,11,TRBJ1-6,-,CASSEYSPLHF,TGTGCCAGCAGTGAATACTCACCCCTCCACTTT
TRBV20-1,-,15,TRBJ1-5,TRBD1,CSASPTGGGTQPQHF,TGCAGTGCTAGCCCTACAGGGGGCGGAACCCAGCCCCAGCATTTT
TRBV6-6,-,13,TRBJ2-1,-,CASRGGQYNEQFF,TGTGCCAGCAGGGGGGGACAGTACAATGAGCAGTTCTTC
TRBV25-1,-,14,TRBJ2-7,-,CASSNRDIAYEQYF,TGTGCCAGCAGCAACCGGGACATAGCCTACGAGCAGTACTTC
TRBV5-1,-,13,TRBJ2-7,-,CASSLAPVGEQYF,TGCGCCAGCAGCTTGGCTCCGGTTGGGGAGCAGTACTTC
TRBV14,-,16,TRBJ2-1,TRBD2,CASSQALASGGGEQFF,TGTGCCAGCAGCCAAGCTTTGGCTAGCGGGGGGGGAGAGCAGTTCTTC
TRBV9,-,14,TRBJ1-6,TRBD1,CASSRTGDNSPLHF,TGTGCCAGCAGCCGGACAGGCGATAATTCACCCCTCCACTTT
TRBV9,-,16,TRBJ2-7,-,CASSVEPNGGHYEQYF,TGTGCCAGCAGCGTAGAACCCAACGGGGGACACTACGAGCAGTACTTC
TRBV7-9,-,12,TRBJ1-2,-,CASSIQLTSYTF,TGTGCCAGCAGCATACAACTTACTAGCTACACCTTC
TRBV29-1,once,17,TRBJ2-2,TRBD2,CSVEAGTSGGIVGELFF,TGCAGCGTTGAAGCAGGGACTAGCGGGGGGATCGTCGGGGAGCTGTTTTTT
TRBV19,-,13,TRBJ2-7,TRBD1,CASRRRQGNEQYF,TGTGCCAGTAGGAGGCGACAGGGCAACGAGCAGTACTTC
TRBV14,-,11,TRBJ2-7,-,CASSQGREQYF,TGTGCCAGCAGCCAAGGCCGAGAGCAGTACTTC